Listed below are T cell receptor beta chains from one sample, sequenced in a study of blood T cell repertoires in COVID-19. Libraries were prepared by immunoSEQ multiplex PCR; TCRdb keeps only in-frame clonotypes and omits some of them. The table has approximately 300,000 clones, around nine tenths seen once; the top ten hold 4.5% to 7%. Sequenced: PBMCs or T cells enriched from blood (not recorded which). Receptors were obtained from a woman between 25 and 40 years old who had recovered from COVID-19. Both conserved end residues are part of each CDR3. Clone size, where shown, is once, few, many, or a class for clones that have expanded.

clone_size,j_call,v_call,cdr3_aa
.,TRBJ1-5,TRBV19,CASSIVLGTVNQPQHF
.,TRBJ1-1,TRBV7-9,CASIGQDTEAFF
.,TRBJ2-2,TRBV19,CASSQQGDTGELFF
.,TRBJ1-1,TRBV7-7,CASSRTVNTEAFF
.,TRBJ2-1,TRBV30,CAWSGDRGGNEQFF
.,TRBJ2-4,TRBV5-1,CASSLALAGGLAKNIQYF
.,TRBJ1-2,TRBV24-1,CATSDSASRSGYTF
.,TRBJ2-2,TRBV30,CAWSFSGGASGELFF
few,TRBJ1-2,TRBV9,CASSVRPGTGYGYTF
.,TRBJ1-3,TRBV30,CAWLWGHGNTIYF
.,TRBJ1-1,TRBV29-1,CSAGQGFNTEAFF
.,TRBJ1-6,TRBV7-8,CASSLAASYNSPLHF
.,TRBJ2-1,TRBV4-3,CASSLDSPGYNEQFF
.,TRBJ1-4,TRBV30,CAWSVQGREKLFF
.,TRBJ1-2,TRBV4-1,CASSQEVQGSNYGYTF
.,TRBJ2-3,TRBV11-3,CASSPGMSTDTQYF
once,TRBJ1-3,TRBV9,CASNSGSSGNTIYF
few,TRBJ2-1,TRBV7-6,CASSFIPGRNEQFF
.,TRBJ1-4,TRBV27,CASGDWENEKLFF
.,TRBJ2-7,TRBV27,CASSWRGGQGASYEQYF
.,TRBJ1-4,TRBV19,CASSIARTSTNEKLFF
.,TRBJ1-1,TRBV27,CASSHPGQGFEAFF
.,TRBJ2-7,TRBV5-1,CASSLGGTGSSYEQYF
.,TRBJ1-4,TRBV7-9,CASSFTIQGPNEKLFF
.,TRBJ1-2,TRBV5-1,CASSLQGGGYTF
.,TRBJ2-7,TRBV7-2,CASRPAGGVYEQYF
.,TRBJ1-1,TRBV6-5,CAIQGGQAFF
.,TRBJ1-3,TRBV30,CAWSFGSGNTIYF
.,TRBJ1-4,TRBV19,CASSGGQSPNEKLFF
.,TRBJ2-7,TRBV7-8,CASSAGLARYEQYF
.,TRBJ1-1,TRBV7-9,CASRPPGNTEAFF
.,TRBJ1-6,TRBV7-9,CASSLQNYNSPLHF
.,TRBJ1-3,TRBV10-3,CAIQGSGNTIYF
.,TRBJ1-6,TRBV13,CASSPRAAYNSPLHF
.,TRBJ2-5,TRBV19,CASSSMTGIRETQYF
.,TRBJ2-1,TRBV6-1,CASSERGWGNEQFF
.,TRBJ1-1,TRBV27,CASSLGGDTEAFF
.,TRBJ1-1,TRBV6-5,CASRNRGHHAFF
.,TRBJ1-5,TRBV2,CASSVRQGFQPQHF
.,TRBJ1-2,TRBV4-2,CASSSQVSISNYGYTF
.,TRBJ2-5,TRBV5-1,CASSQTGTPRETQYF
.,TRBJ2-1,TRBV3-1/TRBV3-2,CASSQVRLAGPEQFF
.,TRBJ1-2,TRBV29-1,CSSLSGYGYTF
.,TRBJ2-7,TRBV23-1,CASSQDPGQGWEQYF
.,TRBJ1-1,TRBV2,CASIDGVNTEAFF
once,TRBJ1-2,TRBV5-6,CASSPGRGTDTF
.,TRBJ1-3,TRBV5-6,CASSLTDSGNTIYF
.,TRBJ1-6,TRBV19,CASSIGGNSPLHF
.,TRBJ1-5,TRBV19,CASSMFGQGNQPQHF
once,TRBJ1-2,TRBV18,CASSPDTSNYGYTF
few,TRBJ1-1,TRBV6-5,CASAHRGDATEAFF
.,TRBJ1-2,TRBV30,CAWSVRGDRVLGGYTF
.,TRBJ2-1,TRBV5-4,CASSFQGGGGFEQFF
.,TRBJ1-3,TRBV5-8,CASSLGTAGNTIYF
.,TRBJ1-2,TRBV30,CAARQGPGDGYTF
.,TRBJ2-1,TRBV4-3,CASSQRSPGRRGPGEQFF
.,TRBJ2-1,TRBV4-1,CASSQTRQGLNEQFF
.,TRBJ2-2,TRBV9,CASSAGTSGPTGELFF